The 15 T cell receptor beta chains listed next were all sequenced from one sample in a study of CD8+ T cells in alopecia areata. RNA was extracted and reverse transcribed into cDNA as the sequencing template. Repertoires were generated with immunoSEQ multiplex PCR, while TCRdb's copy carries only in-frame clones and drops some. The sample lists about 23,000 clones, about 50% occurring once. Sequenced material: NKG2D-high CD8+ T cells sorted from blood. These receptors all come from a human donor with alopecia areata.

A note on this clone: Other DNA sequences in the same sample also yield this CDR3. The J gene is TRBJ2-1, the V gene TRBV27, with D possibly matching TRBD1 (6 bases). The CDR3 covers 13 residues. The V gene lost 3 bases and the J gene lost 4 bases, with 7 bases spanning the gap. Germline V gene sequence: CDR1 MNHEY, CDR2 SMNVEV (reference sequence). CDR3 nucleotide sequence: TGTGCCAGCAGTTTGAGGGGGTACAATGAGCAGTTCTTC. Translating it yields CASSLRGYNEQFF.

The rearrangement links TRBV6-5 to TRBJ2-2; D gene ambiguous. Trimming pared 7 bases from V and 3 bases from J, leaving 12 bases between. The CDR3 extends over 14 amino acids. Germline values: CDR1 MNHEY, CDR2 SVGAGI. The CDR3 nucleotides are TGTGCCAGCACTCACCTGGTAGACACCGGGGAGCTGTTTTTT. It specifies CASTHLVDTGELFF.

This clone came up a few times. The chain combines TRBV7-8 with TRBJ2-7, with D unresolved. Trimming removed 6 bases at V and 4 bases at J, with 19 bases between. Germline loops: CDR1 SGHVS, CDR2 FQNEAQ. CDR3 size: 15 residues. The CDR3 sequence is CASSFLSYPMYEQYF. The DNA for the CDR3 is TGTGCCAGCAGTTTTCTTAGCTATCCAATGTACGAGCAGTACTTC.

Worth noting for this clone: The junction departs from germline at one end; a sequencing error may be responsible. This chain joins TRBV5-1 and TRBJ1-2, with no clear D. CDR3 size: 12 residues. Germline V CDR1 and CDR2: SGHRS, YFSETQ. The CDR3 loop reads CASSLDNHGYTF. In nucleotides, the CDR3 is TGCGCCAGCAGCTTGGATAACCATGGCTACACCTTC.

V gene TRBV5-1 combines with J gene TRBJ2-5, with D unresolved. Trimming pared 5 bases from V and 4 bases from J, leaving 12 bases between. The germline gives CDR1 SGHRS, CDR2 YFSETQ. This CDR3 is built from 13 residues. DNA of the CDR3: TGCGCCAGCAGTCCCAAAGCCCCAGAGACCCAGTACTTC. Its translation is CASSPKAPETQYF.

The DNA of the CDR3 is TGTGCCAGCACCCCTCGGGCAGATACGCAGTATTTT. Protein sequence: CASTPRADTQYF. V gene TRBV11-2 combines with J gene TRBJ2-3; D remains ambiguous. V was trimmed by 7 bases and J by 4 bases, leaving 9 bases between them. This CDR3 comprises 12 residues. From germline, CDR1 is SGHAT and CDR2 FQNNGV.

CDR3 sequence (DNA): TGTGCCAGCGGTTCTAACGGGGACACCGGGGAGCTGTTTTTT. Its protein is CASGSNGDTGELFF. The chain links TRBV5-4 to TRBJ2-2; D possibly corresponds to TRBD2 (5 bases). There are 14 residues in the CDR3. From germline, CDR1 is SGHNT and CDR2 YYREEE (reference sequence). Between the trimmed V and J ends, which lost 7 bases and 3 bases, there was a span of 13 bases.

This clone was recorded a few times. The rearrangement links TRBV28 to TRBJ2-1; 8 bases fit TRBD2. CDR1 is MDHEN and CDR2 is SYDVKM in the germline V gene. The junction had 16 bases not matched to a gene; V was cut back by 5 bases and J by 10 bases. This CDR3 has 16 residues. CDR3 residues: CASSQQIGLAGVEQFF. The CDR3 coding sequence is TGTGCCAGCAGTCAACAGATTGGACTAGCCGGCGTGGAGCAGTTCTTC.

The V call is TRBV29-1, the J call TRBJ2-1, with 8 nucleotides matching TRBD2. Germline V CDR1 and CDR2: SQVTM, ANQGSEA. V lost 2 bases and J lost 1; bases outside the gene matches: 1. The CDR3 has 14 residues. CDR3 nucleotides: TGCAGCGTTGAACCTAGCGGGTCCTACAATGAGCAGTTCTTC. This sequence encodes CSVEPSGSYNEQFF.

This chain links TRBV7-3 with TRBJ2-7, with TRBD2 identical over 8 bases. The V segment lost 1 base and the J segment 6 bases; nucleotides outside the gene matches: 8. The V gene's germline CDR1 is SGHTA and CDR2 FQGTGA. The length of the CDR3 is 15 residues. CDR3 DNA sequence: TGTGCCAGCAGCTTAATAGGCGGGAGGACCACCGAGCAGTACTTC. It codes for CASSLIGGRTTEQYF.

The chain couples TRBV7-9 to TRBJ1-2; D ambiguous. The CDR3 spans 12 residues. Germline lookup yields CDR1 SEHNR and CDR2 FQNEAQ (reference sequence). V lost 4 bases and J 6 bases, leaving 9 bases between the germline ends. The CDR3 loop reads CASSSSGNGYTF. As DNA, the CDR3 is TGTGCCAGCAGCTCGTCAGGAAATGGCTACACCTTC.

The chain links TRBV7-2 to TRBJ2-1; no definite D call. The V and J ends lost 1 base and 5 bases respectively, with 12 bases between them. Germline CDR1 is SGHTA and CDR2 is FQGNSA. The CDR3 totals 15 residues. The CDR3: CASSLGRTSNNEQFF. CDR3 nucleotides: TGTGCCAGCAGCTTAGGGCGGACCTCTAACAATGAGCAGTTCTTC.

This clone was counted a few times. The chain uses TRBV27 and TRBJ2-3; TRBD2 matches 9 bases. The CDR3 is 17 amino acids. Germline V CDR1 and CDR2: MNHEY, SMNVEV (reference sequence). The ends lost 3 bases at V and 6 bases at J; junction bases unmatched: 13. The CDR3 region is CASSLNSGSLLYDTQYF. DNA of the CDR3: TGTGCCAGCAGTTTGAATAGCGGGAGTTTATTATATGATACGCAGTATTTT.

The rearrangement links TRBV27 to TRBJ1-2, with no clear D. V lost 0 bases and J lost 4, with 6 bases in between. The CDR3 runs to 13 residues. CDR1 and CDR2 (germline): MNHEY, SMNVEV (reference sequence). The CDR3 region is CASSLSHSYGYTF. CDR3 sequence (DNA): TGTGCCAGCAGTTTATCACACAGCTATGGCTACACCTTC.

The sample holds a few counts of this clone. The chain employs TRBV29-1 and TRBJ2-7; 7 bases match TRBD2. The CDR3 spans 14 residues. The trim removed 5 bases at V and 6 bases at J, leaving 13 bases unmatched. CDR1 is SQVTM, CDR2 ANQGSEA, per germline. CDR3 bases: TGCAGCGTTCTTAGCGGGCTACAGGAAGGCGAGCAGTACTTC. This translates into CSVLSGLQEGEQYF.